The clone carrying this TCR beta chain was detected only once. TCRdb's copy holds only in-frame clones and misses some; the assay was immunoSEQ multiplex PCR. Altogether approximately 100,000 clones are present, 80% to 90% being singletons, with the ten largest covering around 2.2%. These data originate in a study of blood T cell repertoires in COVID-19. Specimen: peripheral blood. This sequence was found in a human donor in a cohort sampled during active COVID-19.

The CDR3 loop is CAPGRGGGYTF. The DNA of the CDR3 is TGTGCTCCTGGGAGGGGCGGTGGCTACACCTTC. V and J are TRBV9 and TRBJ1-2; perhaps TRBD1 as D (5 bases). Germline CDR1 and CDR2: SGDLS and YYNGEE. CDR3 size: 11 residues.